Each of the 15 T cell receptor beta chains below was sequenced from the same sample in a study of OX40 agonist ivuxolimab in advanced cancers. Only in-frame clones appear in the TCRdb table, and some are missing; sequencing was by immunoSEQ multiplex PCR. The sample lists about 66,000 clones, less than 90% occurring once. Here the sequenced sample was CD4+ or CD8+ T cells sorted from blood, taken in a trial of the OX40 agonist ivuxolimab. Receptors originate from an adult with an advanced solid tumor such as melanoma, head and neck, liver or kidney cancer.

This chain uses TRBV6-1 with TRBJ1-1; D is unclear. Germline CDR1 and CDR2: MNHNS and SASEGT. V lost 6 bases and J lost 1, with 12 bases in between. This CDR3 has 14 residues. The CDR3 protein is CASRMGGENTEAFF. In DNA form, the CDR3 reads TGTGCCAGCAGAATGGGAGGAGAGAACACTGAAGCTTTCTTT.

The V call is TRBV19, the J call TRBJ1-6, with unresolved D. The CDR3 length is 14 residues. With 3 bases removed from V and 6 bases from J, the gap between germline ends came to 9 bases. Germline V CDR1 and CDR2: LNHDA, SQIVND (reference sequence). CDR3 nucleotide sequence: TGTGCCAGTAGTATTCGGCAGTCTAATTCACCCCTCCACTTT. Encoded protein: CASSIRQSNSPLHF.

The count of this clone is one. This chain connects TRBV7-3 to TRBJ2-7; D is perhaps TRBD2 (6 bases). The CDR3 loop spans 15 amino acids. V shed 4 bases and J shed 2 bases, with 15 bases lying between them. The germline V gene has CDR1 SGHTA and CDR2 FQGTGA. This CDR3 reads CASSSLGGTTYEQYF. The CDR3 DNA reads as TGTGCCAGCAGCTCCCTGGGCGGGACGACCTACGAGCAGTACTTC. The variable domain in full, completed from reference TRBV7-3 and TRBJ2-7, reads GAGVSQTPSNKVTEKGKYVELRCDPISGHTALYWYRQSLGQGPEFLIYFQGTGAADDSGLPNDRFFAVRPEGSVSTLKIQRTERGDSAVYLCASSSLGGTTYEQYFGPGTRLTVT.

This clone was found a few times. This CDR3 reads CAWSRAEGYGYTF. The CDR3 nucleotides are TGTGCCTGGAGTCGGGCCGAAGGCTATGGCTACACCTTC. The chain employs TRBV30 and TRBJ1-2; D is unresolved. The CDR3 is 13 amino acids. CDR1 is GTSNPN, CDR2 SVGIG, per germline (reference sequence). V was cut by 2 bases and J by 4 bases, with 11 bases left in between.

V and J are TRBV7-9 and TRBJ2-1; 7 bases align to TRBD2. Germline V gives CDR1 SEHNR, CDR2 FQNEAQ (reference sequence). The CDR3 runs 16 residues. J lost 2 bases, V lost 5 bases, and 9 bases had no gene match. The CDR3: CASSAWPSGPYNEQFF. The CDR3 DNA sequence: TGTGCCAGCAGCGCCTGGCCTAGCGGACCCTACAATGAGCAGTTCTTC.

The V call is TRBV19, the J call TRBJ1-1; 9 bases match TRBD1. Germline loops: CDR1 LNHDA, CDR2 SQIVND (reference sequence). After removal of 5 bases from V and 7 bases from J, the junction contained 11 bases not matched to a gene. This CDR3 is built from 15 residues. CDR3 amino acids: CASSLPGTGMNEAFF. DNA for the CDR3: TGTGCCAGTAGTCTGCCCGGGACAGGGATGAATGAAGCTTTCTTT.

The chain has TRBV5-4 and TRBJ2-7; D call uncertain. The V gene's germline CDR1 is SGHNT and CDR2 YYREEE (reference sequence). This CDR3 is 17 amino acids long. With 3 bases removed from V and 0 bases from J, the gap between germline ends came to 19 bases. CDR3: CASSWAGDLARSYEQYF. The CDR3 DNA is TGTGCCAGCAGCTGGGCAGGTGACCTTGCCCGCTCCTACGAGCAGTACTTC.

This clone ranks as medium-sized. The chain joins TRBV30 to TRBJ1-1; D is undetermined. This CDR3 contains 13 residues. V shed 4 bases and J shed 4 bases, with 13 bases lying between them. CDR1 is GTSNPN, CDR2 SVGIG, per germline (reference sequence). CDR3 in amino acids: CAWTIDISTEAFF. The CDR3 DNA follows: TGTGCCTGGACCATAGATATAAGCACTGAAGCTTTCTTT.

This clone was seen more than once but under ten times. This sequence joins TRBV7-9 and TRBJ2-5, with 7 bases matching TRBD1. This CDR3 has 13 residues. Germline V CDR1 and CDR2: SEHNR, FQNEAQ (reference sequence). Trimming cost V 11 bases and J 2 bases; bases outside gene matches: 8. The CDR3 spells CASRGIGQETQYF. The DNA of the CDR3 is TGTGCCTCCAGGGGGATTGGGCAAGAGACCCAGTACTTC.

The chain recombines TRBV10-3 with TRBJ1-5; 7 nucleotides align to TRBD1. Germline CDR1 is ENHRY and CDR2 is SYGVKD. V shed 2 bases and J 0 bases; nucleotides not matched to a gene: 7. The CDR3 totals 17 residues. The CDR3 nucleotides read TGTGCCATCAGTGAGGTGGCAGGGGGGGATAGCAATCAGCCCCAGCATTTT. It codes for CAISEVAGGDSNQPQHF.

The chain couples TRBV11-3 to TRBJ2-2; TRBD2 aligns across 10 bases. Germline loops: CDR1 SGHNT, CDR2 YENEEA. After removal of 5 bases from V and 7 bases from J, the junction contained 7 bases not matched to a gene. The CDR3 is 15 amino acids. The CDR3 spells CASSILAGRGGELFF. CDR3 nucleotides: TGTGCCAGCAGCATACTAGCGGGAAGAGGCGGGGAGCTGTTTTTT.

The V and J genes are TRBV6-5 and TRBJ1-2; maybe TRBD1 (6 bases). This CDR3 has 13 residues. CDR1 is MNHEY, CDR2 SVGAGI, per germline. V was pared by 7 bases and J by 6 bases, with 15 bases between. CDR3 nucleotides: TGTGCCAGCATCGACACAGGGAGAAATGGCTACACCTTC. Amino acid sequence: CASIDTGRNGYTF.

This clone came up once. The genes are TRBV7-2 and TRBJ2-3; a possible D gene is TRBD2 (6 bases). V lost 5 bases and J 2 bases, leaving 14 bases between the germline ends. The V gene's germline CDR1 is SGHTA and CDR2 FQGNSA. The CDR3 sequence is 15 residues long. Written as DNA, the CDR3 is TGTGCCAGCAGCCCCGCGGCGGGGAACACAGATACGCAGTATTTT. This gives the protein CASSPAAGNTDTQYF.

The V and J genes are TRBV5-8 and TRBJ2-1; no reliable D call. V was trimmed by 5 bases and J by 3 bases, leaving 21 bases between them. The germline CDR1 and CDR2 sequences are SGHTS and YDEGEE. The CDR3 extends over 17 amino acids. This CDR3 reads CASRDGRLGNHYNEQFF. In DNA, the CDR3 is TGTGCCAGCAGGGATGGACGGCTAGGGAACCACTACAATGAGCAGTTCTTC.

DNA of the CDR3: TGCGCCAGCAGCTCGGAGGGGGGGAACTTCTACGAGCAGTACTTC. Protein sequence: CASSSEGGNFYEQYF. J is TRBJ2-7 and V is TRBV5-1; D might be TRBD2 (7 bases). V gave up 3 bases and J gave up 3 bases, with 16 bases separating them. Germline V lookup: CDR1 SGHRS, CDR2 YFSETQ. There are 15 residues in the CDR3.